This entry lists 22 T cell receptor beta chains sequenced from one sample in a study of blood T cell repertoires in COVID-19. Sequenced by immunoSEQ multiplex PCR; TCRdb stores in-frame clones only, minus some. The sample has about 68,000 clones; roughly 83% are singletons. The sequenced sample consisted of peripheral blood. All receptors come from a man aged 50-59 years with active COVID-19.

This sequence joins TRBV24-1 and TRBJ1-2; 9 bases are a match to TRBD1. CDR3 length: 17 residues. Trimming removed 4 bases from V and 6 bases from J; junction bases left unmatched: 14. Germline CDR1 is KGHDR and CDR2 is SFDVKD. The CDR3 DNA sequence: TGTGCCACCAGTGAGCCCAGGACAGGGGAGGGAAGCGATGGCTACACCTTC. Amino acid sequence: CATSEPRTGEGSDGYTF.

This clone turned up a few times. The V call is TRBV7-9, the J call TRBJ1-1; possibly TRBD1 for D (5 bases). The CDR3 is 16 residues long. Germline CDR1 SEHNR, CDR2 FQNEAQ (reference sequence). V was cut by 1 base and J by 6 bases, with 18 bases left in between. CDR3 loop: CASSLDRAGWSSEAFF. The CDR3 coding sequence is TGTGCCAGCAGCTTAGATAGGGCAGGGTGGAGCTCTGAAGCTTTCTTT.

This clone has just one count. The genes are TRBV2 and TRBJ1-1, with D possibly being TRBD1 (5 bases). The V end lost 7 bases, the J end lost 2 bases, and 8 bases lay between the germline ends. The CDR3 extends over 12 amino acids. CDR1 and CDR2 from the germline V gene are SNHLY and FYNNEI. CDR3 coding DNA: TGTGCCAGCAACAGGCTTAACACTGAAGCTTTCTTT. Protein sequence: CASNRLNTEAFF.

This clone came up a few times. This CDR3 is also generated by other DNA sequences in the sample. This sequence joins TRBV5-1 and TRBJ2-7; D possibly corresponds to TRBD1 (6 bases). Germline-derived CDR1 and CDR2 are SGHRS and YFSETQ. V lost 2 bases and J 2 bases, leaving 14 bases between the germline ends. The length of the CDR3 is 15 residues. The CDR3 loop reads CASSFIENRAYEQYF. For the CDR3, the DNA is TGCGCCAGCAGCTTTATTGAAAACAGGGCCTACGAGCAGTACTTC.

The J gene is TRBJ1-2, the V gene TRBV29-1; 8 bases are shared with TRBD1. This CDR3 contains 12 residues. Germline assignment: CDR1 SQVTM and CDR2 ANQGSEA. Germline trimming cut 6 bases from V and 3 bases from J; bases unmatched to any gene: 3. CDR3 sequence: CSVTGADYGYTF. The DNA for the CDR3 is TGCAGCGTGACAGGGGCAGACTATGGCTACACCTTC.

V usage is TRBV3-1 (or the pseudogene TRBV3-2) and J usage is TRBJ2-7; D is possibly TRBD2 (6 bases). Deletions cut 4 bases from V and 5 bases from J, with 18 bases between. This CDR3 has 15 amino acids. In germline, CDR1 is LGHDT, CDR2 YNNKEL (reference sequence). The CDR3 nucleotides are TGTGCCAGCAGCCGAAGTATAGCCAGGGAGGACGAGCAGTACTTC. Translated, it gives CASSRSIAREDEQYF.

V and J are TRBV4-1 and TRBJ2-1, with 10 bases aligning to TRBD2. The CDR3 has 16 amino acids. Trimming cost V 0 bases and J 2 bases; bases outside gene matches: 1. Looked up from germline, CDR1 is MGHRA and CDR2 is YSYEKL. Here the CDR3 DNA reads TGCGCCAGCAGCCAAGAACTAGCGGGGACCTACAATGAGCAGTTCTTC. Protein: CASSQELAGTYNEQFF.

The J gene is TRBJ2-3, the V gene TRBV5-4; 9 bases fit TRBD2. Germline CDR1 reads SGHNT; CDR2 reads YYREEE (reference sequence). This CDR3 is 18 amino acids long. The V segment lost 6 bases and the J segment 5 bases; nucleotides outside the gene matches: 19. The chain's CDR3 is CASNQGQRGALRGDTQYF. The DNA of the CDR3 is TGTGCCAGCAATCAGGGGCAGCGGGGGGCCCTACGAGGAGATACGCAGTATTTT.

The V and J genes are TRBV25-1 and TRBJ1-3; 8 positions match TRBD1. The V gene's germline CDR1 is MGHDK and CDR2 SYGVNS. With V trimmed by 7 bases and J by 3 bases, 8 bases remained unmatched. The CDR3 length is 15 residues. CDR3 in amino acids: CASTEDREGGNTIYF. The CDR3, as DNA: TGTGCCAGCACCGAGGACAGGGAAGGTGGAAACACCATATATTTT.

This clone was detected once. CDR3 residues: CASSFSGPNQPQHF. The CDR3 DNA reads TGCGCCAGCAGCTTCTCAGGCCCCAATCAGCCCCAGCATTTT. The rearrangement uses TRBV5-1 and TRBJ1-5; D call uncertain. CDR1 SGHRS and CDR2 YFSETQ come from the germline V gene. V was cut by 2 bases and J by 3 bases, with 9 bases left in between. This CDR3 contains 14 residues.

This sequence joins TRBV11-2 and TRBJ1-3, with D possibly being TRBD1 (5 bases). CDR1 and CDR2 from the germline V gene are SGHAT and FQNNGV. With 5 bases removed from V and 4 bases from J, the gap between germline ends came to 12 bases. There are 14 residues in the CDR3. This chain's CDR3 is CASSQGRTGNTIYF. The CDR3 region has the DNA TGTGCCAGCAGCCAGGGCCGAACGGGAAACACCATATATTTT.

This chain links TRBV19 with TRBJ1-2, with D perhaps matching TRBD1 (5 bases). V was clipped by 2 bases and J by 4 bases, with 14 bases between them. The CDR3 loop spans 15 amino acids. Germline V gene sequence: CDR1 LNHDA, CDR2 SQIVND (reference sequence). The CDR3 here is CASSILTEFLYGYTF. DNA for the CDR3: TGTGCCAGTAGTATATTGACAGAATTCCTCTATGGCTACACCTTC.

The chain has TRBV6-5 and TRBJ2-4; 8 nucleotides match TRBD2. Germline CDR1 is MNHEY and CDR2 is SVGAGI. The CDR3 contains 15 residues. After removal of 0 bases from V and 9 bases from J, the junction contained 7 bases not matched to a gene. As DNA, the CDR3 is TGTGCCAGCAGTTACTCTGAAGGGACTAGTGGCATTCAGTACTTC. Protein: CASSYSEGTSGIQYF.

The V call is TRBV5-6, the J call TRBJ2-3; the match to TRBD1 covers 9 bases. The V segment lost 0 bases and the J segment 5 bases; nucleotides outside the gene matches: 4. Germline CDR1 SGHDT, CDR2 YYEEEE. The CDR3 totals 15 residues. CDR3 sequence (DNA): TGTGCCAGCAGCTTGGGGGACAGGGAGGGAGATACGCAGTATTTT. Protein sequence: CASSLGDREGDTQYF.

The chain is built from TRBV7-9 and TRBJ1-4; 7 bases map to TRBD1. The CDR3 has 15 residues. CDR1 and CDR2 (germline): SEHNR, FQNEAQ (reference sequence). V gave up 4 bases and J gave up 0 bases; unmatched junction bases: 2. In DNA form, the CDR3 reads TGTGCCAGCAGCTCCGGACAGGCAACTAATGAAAAACTGTTTTTT. As protein: CASSSGQATNEKLFF. The whole variable domain, filled in from reference TRBV7-9 and TRBJ1-4, reads DTGVSQNPRHKITKRGQNVTFRCDPISEHNRLYWYRQTLGQGPEFLTYFQNEAQLEKSRLLSDRFSAERPKGSFSTLEIQRTEQGDSAMYLCASSSGQATNEKLFFGSGTQLSVL.

The J gene is TRBJ1-2, the V gene TRBV9; tentatively, D is TRBD1 (5 bases). Germline V gives CDR1 SGDLS, CDR2 YYNGEE. This CDR3 region has 13 residues. V was pared by 2 bases and J by 0 bases, with 5 bases between. The chain's CDR3 is CASSVGPNYGYTF. The CDR3 bases are TGTGCCAGCAGCGTGGGGCCTAACTATGGCTACACCTTC.

The V and J genes are TRBV9 and TRBJ1-5; D remains unclear. The CDR3 totals 16 residues. Germline CDR1 and CDR2: SGDLS and YYNGEE. Trimming took off 0 bases at V and 3 bases at J, with 13 bases between the two ends. This chain's CDR3 is CASSVGSGRVNQPQHF. As DNA, the CDR3 is TGTGCCAGCAGCGTAGGAAGCGGACGGGTCAATCAGCCCCAGCATTTT.

The CDR3 bases are TGTGCCAGCAGTTACCCAGCGGGGGGAATCACAGATACGCAGTATTTT. Translated: CASSYPAGGITDTQYF. The chain combines TRBV6-2 or TRBV6-3 with TRBJ2-3; TRBD2 aligns across 9 bases. The CDR3 loop spans 16 amino acids. Losses at the gene ends were 2 bases for V and 2 bases for J; bases not matched to a gene: 5. Germline V lookup: CDR1 MNHEY, CDR2 SVGEGT.

The gene calls are TRBV4-2 and TRBJ2-7; D is undetermined. V was cut by 1 base and J by 2 bases, with 12 bases left in between. Germline CDR1 LGHNA, CDR2 YNFKEQ. The length of the CDR3 is 15 residues. The CDR3 loop is CASSQALQQTYEQYF. The CDR3 DNA is TGTGCCAGCAGCCAAGCGTTACAGCAGACCTACGAGCAGTACTTC.

This chain links TRBV7-9 with TRBJ1-1, with no clear D. Germline CDR1 reads SEHNR; CDR2 reads FQNEAQ (reference sequence). Trimming left V 6 bases short and J 1 base short, with 6 bases between. The CDR3 extends over 12 amino acids. The chain's CDR3 is CASRAANTEAFF. The CDR3 DNA reads TGTGCCAGCAGGGCGGCGAACACTGAAGCTTTCTTT.

The chain couples TRBV5-4 to TRBJ1-1, with 11 nucleotides matching TRBD1. Germline loops: CDR1 SGHNT, CDR2 YYREEE (reference sequence). There are 14 residues in the CDR3. Trimming at V came to 5 bases and at J to 7 bases, leaving 7 bases not matched to a gene. The DNA of the CDR3 is TGTGCCAGCAGACCGGACAGGGGGCTAAGTGAAGCTTTCTTT. Its translation is CASRPDRGLSEAFF. The complete variable domain, with remaining parts taken from reference TRBV5-4 and TRBJ1-1, reads ETGVTQSPTHLIKTRGQQVTLRCSSQSGHNTVSWYQQALGQGPQFIFQYYREEENGRGNFPPRFSGLQFPNYSSELNVNALELDDSALYLCASRPDRGLSEAFFGQGTRLTVV.

The V and J genes are TRBV28 and TRBJ2-7, with unresolved D. Germline V lookup: CDR1 MDHEN, CDR2 SYDVKM. This CDR3 spans 12 amino acids. Trimming took 5 bases from V and 3 from J, leaving 8 bases between them. CDR3 residues: CASSRVYYEQYF. DNA for the CDR3: TGTGCCAGCAGTCGAGTTTACTACGAGCAGTACTTC.